Below, 2 T cell receptor beta chains from the same sample are listed, as sequenced in a study of shared clonotypes between healthy human individuals (TCRdb year 2020). The library was obtained by the immunoSEQ multiplex PCR assay. TCRdb took over this immuneACCESS table, retaining in-frame rearrangements with V and J assigned. Such tables are incomplete; in checked studies, under half of the missing clones stem from an unresolved V gene, and the remainder is unexplained. The sample has more than 2,000,000 clones on record, around 90% of them singletons. Over 0.12% of the sample rests with the top ten. The sample was naive CD4+ T cells sorted from blood. The sample's cell subset or site label is to be understood as: CD45RA+ positively selected. These receptors all stem from a young man in good health.

The gene calls are TRBV7-8 and TRBJ2-7; 7 bases are shared with TRBD2. Trimming took 3 bases from V and 2 from J; bases not matched to a gene: 13. The CDR3 runs to 17 residues. Per the germline V gene, CDR1 is SGHVS and CDR2 is FQNEAQ. The CDR3 sequence: CASSFRALSGWTYEQYF. In DNA, the CDR3 is TGTGCCAGCAGCTTTAGGGCCCTTAGCGGGTGGACCTACGAGCAGTACTTC.

The chain carries TRBV7-2 and TRBJ1-4, with no clear D. Trimming took off 1 base at V and 0 bases at J, with 3 bases between the two ends. Germline CDR1 and CDR2: SGHTA and FQGNSA. The CDR3 runs to 14 residues. In DNA, the CDR3 is TGTGCCAGCAGCTTAGGAGCAACTAATGAAAAACTGTTTTTT. Amino acids: CASSLGATNEKLFF.